A selection of T cell receptor beta chains follows, all from one sample in a study of T-cell memory formation after mild COVID-19. TCRdb re-called the 5' RACE reads with MiXCR, one entry per CDR3 protein. The table includes around 220,000 distinct CDR3 sequences, about 15% detected once. The sequencing sample was made of PBMCs or a T cell subset sorted from them (not recorded which). These receptors originate from a man younger than 35 who had mild COVID-19 (a few samples of this study predate the infection). Cell type and time point are not known. Each CDR3 is given with its conserved first and last residue. A D gene is named only where the DNA matches it firmly. Some rows mark clone size as missing; the rest say once, few, many or name a class of expanded clone.

>many|TRBJ2-7|TRBV20-1|TRBD1
TGCAGTGCTAGAACGGGACAGGGGAACGAGCAGTACTTC
CSARTGQGNEQYF
>few|TRBJ1-1|TRBV5-1|-
TGCGCCAGCAGCTTGGCCAGAGGACACCTGAACACTGAAGCTTTCTTT
CASSLARGHLNTEAFF
>-|TRBJ2-2|TRBV24-1|-
TGTGCCACCAGTGATCTCCTCACCGAGGGGCTGTTTTTT
CATSDLLTEGLFF
>few|TRBJ1-6|TRBV5-1|-
TGCGCCAGCAGCTCAGGGACGGCTAATTCACCCCTCCACTTT
CASSSGTANSPLHF
>-|TRBJ2-3|TRBV20-1|-
TGCAGTGCTAGAACCCCCCCGGATACGCAGTATTTT
CSARTPPDTQYF
>few|TRBJ1-2|TRBV18|-
TGTGCCAGCTCACCCAGGGAGGAAGGCTACACCTTC
CASSPREEGYTF
>few|TRBJ2-2|TRBV2|-
TGTGCCAGCAAAAGGGATTTCACCGGGGAGCTGTTTTTT
CASKRDFTGELFF
>-|TRBJ1-3|TRBV7-6|-
TGTGCCAGCAAGAAAGCGAACTCTGGAAACACCATATATTTT
CASKKANSGNTIYF
>few|TRBJ2-3|TRBV7-9|TRBD2
TGTGCCAGCAGCGAACAGCGGGGGAGCACAGATACGCAGTATTTT
CASSEQRGSTDTQYF
>-|TRBJ1-3|TRBV20-1|-
TGCAGTGCTACGGGCTCCCCCGCTGGAAACACCATATATTTT
CSATGSPAGNTIYF
>few|TRBJ2-3|TRBV7-9|TRBD2
TGTGCCAGCAGCCCCCCGGGACTAGCGGCGATGAGCACAGATACGCAGTATTTT
CASSPPGLAAMSTDTQYF
>few|TRBJ2-7|TRBV20-1|TRBD2
TGCAGTGCTAGAGTTGCTAGCGGCTACGAGCAGTACTTC
CSARVASGYEQYF
>-|TRBJ1-2|TRBV3-1|-
TGTGCCAGCAGCCCCGCCACGGGGGACGGCTACACCTTC
CASSPATGDGYTF
>few|TRBJ2-7|TRBV5-4|TRBD2
TGTGCCAGCAGCGGTGGACTAGCGGGCGAGCAGTACTTC
CASSGGLAGEQYF
>few|TRBJ1-1|TRBV12-3/TRBV12-4|-
TGTGCCAGCAGTTTTAGGTTATCGAACACTGAAGCTTTCTTT
CASSFRLSNTEAFF
>-|TRBJ2-3|TRBV6-6|-
TGTGCCAGCAGGCCCAGGGTGGACACAGATACGCAGTATTTT
CASRPRVDTDTQYF
>-|TRBJ2-1|TRBV18|-
TGTGCCAGCTCACCACCGACGTACCCCTACAATGAGCAGTTCTTC
CASSPPTYPYNEQFF
>-|TRBJ2-7|TRBV12-3/TRBV12-4|-
TGTGCCAGCAGTACAGATTCATCCTACGAGCAGTACTTC
CASSTDSSYEQYF
>few|TRBJ2-3|TRBV7-2|TRBD2
TGTGCCAGCAGCTCCCCGAGAGAACCGGGCCGCGGACTAGCGGGGCCGAGCACAGATACGCAGTATTTT
CASSSPREPGRGLAGPSTDTQYF
>-|TRBJ1-1|TRBV5-1|TRBD1
TGCGCCAGCAGCTTAGACAGGGCTAGGAACACTGAAGCTTTCTTT
CASSLDRARNTEAFF
>-|TRBJ2-5|TRBV5-1|-
TGCGCCAGCAGCTTGGCTCCGACGGGCGAGACCCAGTACTTC
CASSLAPTGETQYF
>few|TRBJ1-2|TRBV7-9|-
TGTGCCAGCAGCTTAGAGGACAGCTACACCTTC
CASSLEDSYTF
>-|TRBJ1-1|TRBV9|-
TGTGCCAGCAGCCCTAGTGTGGGGCTGGGCACTGAAGCTTTCTTT
CASSPSVGLGTEAFF
>-|TRBJ1-6|TRBV2|-
TGTGCCAGCAGGGGAGAGACCGATTCACCCCTCCACTTT
CASRGETDSPLHF
>-|TRBJ1-5|TRBV20-1|TRBD1
TGCAGTGCTAACAGATTACAGGGGGCGCGCGGCAATCAGCCCCAGCATTTT
CSANRLQGARGNQPQHF
>few|TRBJ2-3|TRBV7-2|-
TGTGCCAGCTCGCTTGGGCAGCCTAGCACAGATACGCAGTATTTT
CASSLGQPSTDTQYF
>few|TRBJ1-2|TRBV11-2|TRBD1
TGTGCCAGCAGCTCCCTCCGGACAGGGAAGAACTATGGCTACACCTTC
CASSSLRTGKNYGYTF
>many|TRBJ1-1|TRBV27|-
TGTGCCAGCAGTTACCTGGGGAACACTGAAGCTTTCTTT
CASSYLGNTEAFF
>-|TRBJ2-3|TRBV4-1|-
TGCGCCAGCAGCCACCCGCGGATAGATACGCAGTATTTT
CASSHPRIDTQYF
>-|TRBJ2-7|TRBV2|TRBD1
TGTGCCAGCAGCGACCCCGGGACAGGGGGCTACGAGCAGTACTTC
CASSDPGTGGYEQYF
>few|TRBJ2-2|TRBV6-5|-
TGTGCCAGCAGTCTCATAGCCGGGGAGCTGTTTTTT
CASSLIAGELFF
>-|TRBJ1-3|TRBV20-1|-
TGCAGTGCTAGAGAACCGGGGCCTGGAAACACCATATATTTT
CSAREPGPGNTIYF
>few|TRBJ2-7|TRBV2|-
TGTGCCAGCAGTGAAGTGCGGGGGCCCTACGAGCAGTACTTC
CASSEVRGPYEQYF
>many|TRBJ2-2|TRBV3-1|-
TGTGCCAGCAGCCACGCCAGGGGACTTGGTTCGCACACCGGGGAGCTGTTTTTT
CASSHARGLGSHTGELFF
>-|TRBJ1-4|TRBV5-6|-
TGTGCCAGCAGCGCTCGTTTTCCAACTAATGAAAAACTGTTTTTT
CASSARFPTNEKLFF
>-|TRBJ1-1|TRBV7-2|-
TGTGCCAGCAGCTTCATTACAGCAAAAATGAACACTGAAGCTTTCTTT
CASSFITAKMNTEAFF
>few|TRBJ1-1|TRBV6-5|-
TGTGCCAGCAGACTACTAGGAGTTAACACTGAAGCTTTCTTT
CASRLLGVNTEAFF
>few|TRBJ1-3|TRBV20-1|-
TGCAGTGCTAGAGAAGGAGCGACCAGAGACACCATATATTTT
CSAREGATRDTIYF
>-|TRBJ2-3|TRBV4-3|-
TGCGCCAGCAGCCAAGGTGGAAGCATACACACAGATACGCAGTATTTT
CASSQGGSIHTDTQYF
>-|TRBJ2-7|TRBV7-2|TRBD2
TGTGCCAGCAGCCTGAGAGCGGGGGGCAACTGGTACGAGCAGTACTTC
CASSLRAGGNWYEQYF
>-|TRBJ1-1|TRBV9|-
TGTGCCAGCAGCTGGGGGGGAGTGAACACTGAAGCTTTCTTT
CASSWGGVNTEAFF
>-|TRBJ2-1|TRBV6-5|-
TGTGCCAGCAGTTACGGCGTTGAGCAGTTCTTC
CASSYGVEQFF
>-|TRBJ1-2|TRBV12-3/TRBV12-4|TRBD1
TGTGCCAGCAGAACCCCCGGGACAGGGATCCTGGGGCGAGGCTACACCTTC
CASRTPGTGILGRGYTF
>medium-sized|TRBJ1-1|TRBV5-1|-
TGCGCCAGCAGCTCCGGACAGCCGAACACTGAAGCTTTCTTT
CASSSGQPNTEAFF
>few|TRBJ1-6|TRBV18|-
TGTGCCAGCTCACCCGCCGGGTTTAATTCACCCCTCCACTTT
CASSPAGFNSPLHF